These 24 T cell receptor beta chains were all obtained from the same sample, sequenced in a study of blood T cells in healthy people across ages. Combining a sample-barcoded 5' primer with a J-beta primer mix, a second PCR ran for roughly 7 to 11 cycles. TCRdb passed the 5' RACE reads through MiXCR, listing each CDR3 protein once. The sample shows roughly 790,000 distinct CDR3 sequences, 35% to 45% of them seen only once. The material sequenced was blood. The receptors were gathered from an older woman in good health.

This clonotype was picked up many times. This sequence joins TRBV5-1 and TRBJ2-7; D is perhaps TRBD1 (5 bases). This CDR3 region has 14 residues. V was clipped by 0 bases and J by 4 bases, with 11 bases between them. Germline CDR1 is SGHRS and CDR2 is YFSETQ. CDR3 in amino acids: CASSLVSRAYEQYF. CDR3 bases: TGCGCCAGCAGCTTGGTAAGCAGGGCTTACGAGCAGTACTTC. The full variable domain, rest sourced from reference TRBV5-1 and TRBJ2-7, is KAGVTQTPRYLIKTRGQQVTLSCSPISGHRSVSWYQQTPGQGLQFLFEYFSETQRNKGNFPGRFSGRQFSNSRSEMNVSTLELGDSALYLCASSLVSRAYEQYFGPGTRLTVT.

This clonotype has just one count. The chain joins TRBV5-1 to TRBJ2-3, with D perhaps TRBD2 (5 bases). CDR3 length: 15 amino acids. The V gene lost 4 bases and the J gene lost 4 bases, with 16 bases spanning the gap. Germline values: CDR1 SGHRS, CDR2 YFSETQ. CDR3 in DNA: TGCGCCAGCAGCCCGCTAGAGGGTTACGCAGATACGCAGTATTTT. It encodes CASSPLEGYADTQYF.

On this clonotype itself: Possible read error: a much larger clone is one base away. This rearrangement joins TRBV10-3 to TRBJ2-5, with D perhaps TRBD2 (6 bases). The CDR3 is 13 residues long. The V gene's germline CDR1 is ENHRY and CDR2 SYGVKD. This chain's CDR3 is CAISEGGGNEQSF. Written as DNA, the CDR3 is TGTGCCATCAGTGAGGGTGGGGGGAACGAGCAGTCCTTC.

This chain connects TRBV9 to TRBJ2-1, with 8 bases that match TRBD2. Germline V lookup: CDR1 SGDLS, CDR2 YYNGEE. V dropped 0 bases and J dropped 13; count of bases not matched to a gene: 9. The CDR3 has 14 amino acids. The chain's CDR3 is CASSVGTSRAAQFF. DNA of the CDR3: TGTGCCAGCAGCGTAGGGACTAGCAGGGCGGCCCAGTTCTTC. The whole variable domain, filled in from reference TRBV9 and TRBJ2-1, reads DSGVTQTPKHLITATGQRVTLRCSPRSGDLSVYWYQQSLDQGLQFLIQYYNGEERAKGNILERFSAQQFPDLHSELNLSSLELGDSALYFCASSVGTSRAAQFFGPGTRLTVL.

This clonotype was observed a single time. The chain employs TRBV10-3 and TRBJ2-5; D assignment may be TRBD1 or TRBD2 (5 bases each). CDR3 size: 14 residues. The ends were cut back, 9 bases at V and 11 bases at J, with 25 bases in the middle. The germline gives CDR1 ENHRY, CDR2 SYGVKD. The chain's CDR3 is CAIWTGTTTYGQYF. DNA for the CDR3: TGTGCCATATGGACCGGGACGACGACCTACGGGCAGTACTTC.

The chain employs TRBV9 and TRBJ2-1; 10 bases line up with TRBD2. The CDR3 runs to 15 residues. From germline, CDR1 is SGDLS and CDR2 YYNGEE. The V and J ends lost 1 base and 7 bases, in that order; junction bases with no gene match: 5. In DNA, the CDR3 is TGTGCCAGCAGCGTATCGGGACTAGCGAATAATGAGCAGTTCTTC. Protein: CASSVSGLANNEQFF. Together with reference TRBV9 and TRBJ2-1, the CDR3 gives the full variable domain: DSGVTQTPKHLITATGQRVTLRCSPRSGDLSVYWYQQSLDQGLQFLIQYYNGEERAKGNILERFSAQQFPDLHSELNLSSLELGDSALYFCASSVSGLANNEQFFGPGTRLTVL.

Notes on this clonotype: An end of the junction differs from the germline gene, which may be a read error. The V gene is TRBV6-2 or TRBV6-3, the J gene TRBJ2-3, with a weak D call TRBD1 (6 bases). CDR1 is MNHEY and CDR2 is SVGEGT in the germline V gene. The CDR3 loop spans 16 amino acids. The CDR3 spells CAGSYTPGDDTDTQYF. DNA for the CDR3: TGTGCCGGCAGTTACACCCCAGGGGATGACACAGATACGCAGTATTTT.

The CDR3 region has the DNA TGCGCCAGCAGTGGGGACAGACGGGGGACCCAGTACTTC. It encodes CASSGDRRGTQYF. The chain combines TRBV10-1 with TRBJ2-5; TRBD1 agrees at 7 bases. With 4 bases clipped from V and 7 bases from J, the junction kept 6 bases outside the gene matches. CDR1 and CDR2 from the germline V gene are WNHNN and SYGVQD (reference sequence). The CDR3 contains 13 residues.

This clonotype has only a few counts. The chain is built from TRBV20-1 and TRBJ2-7, with D maybe TRBD2 (6 bases). V was shortened by 4 bases and J by 2 bases, with 12 bases between the two germline ends. The V gene's germline CDR1 is DFQATT and CDR2 SNEGSKA (reference sequence). The CDR3 is 13 amino acids. The DNA of the CDR3 is TGCAGTGCTATCGTAGCGGCCCCCTACGAGCAGTACTTC. Translating it yields CSAIVAAPYEQYF.

The V gene is TRBV20-1, the J gene TRBJ2-5, with 7 bases aligning to TRBD2. Germline trimming cut 6 bases from V and 1 base from J; bases unmatched to any gene: 11. CDR1 and CDR2 (germline): DFQATT, SNEGSKA (reference sequence). CDR3 length equals 15 residues. The CDR3 here is CSAPPGSGTQETQYF. As DNA, the CDR3 is TGCAGTGCCCCCCCGGGGAGCGGGACCCAAGAGACCCAGTACTTC.

The chain is built from TRBV7-9 and TRBJ2-3; 12 positions agree with TRBD2. Trimming at V came to 4 bases and at J to 2 bases, leaving 4 bases not matched to a gene. CDR1 is SEHNR and CDR2 is FQNEAQ in the germline V gene (reference sequence). CDR3 length: 16 amino acids. CDR3 bases: TGTGCCAGCAGCTCGACTAGCGGGGGAAACACAGATACGCAGTATTTT. As protein: CASSSTSGGNTDTQYF.

Only a few counts were recorded for this clonotype. The V call is TRBV20-1, the J call TRBJ2-7; 10 bases fit TRBD2. The CDR3 sequence is 15 residues long. Germline CDR1 is DFQATT and CDR2 is SNEGSKA (reference sequence). Unmatched junction bases numbered 11, after V lost 5 bases and J lost 4 bases. CDR3: CSAGPPSGRLYEQYF. DNA for the CDR3: TGCAGTGCTGGCCCCCCTAGCGGGAGATTGTACGAGCAGTACTTC.

The gene calls are TRBV10-3 and TRBJ2-4, with TRBD2 as a possible D gene (6 bases). Germline V lookup: CDR1 ENHRY, CDR2 SYGVKD. The CDR3 is made up of 13 amino acids. V was shortened by 6 bases and J by 9 bases, with 15 bases between the two germline ends. The CDR3 nucleotides read TGTGCCATCAGGGGGCGGGAAGGTAGCATTCAGTACTTC. It encodes CAIRGREGSIQYF.

In DNA form, the CDR3 reads TGTGCCAGCTCCCCCGGGAGTACTGCGTCCACTGAAGCTTTCTTT. Its protein is CASSPGSTASTEAFF. The chain is built from TRBV18 and TRBJ1-1; unclear D gene. Between the trimmed V and J ends, which lost 6 bases and 4 bases, there was a span of 18 bases. Per the germline V gene, CDR1 is KGHSH and CDR2 is LQKENI. This CDR3 spans 15 amino acids.

For the CDR3, the DNA is TGTGCCAGCAGTACCCGACTAGCGATCACAGATACGCAGTATTTT. It encodes CASSTRLAITDTQYF. The chain carries TRBV6-6 and TRBJ2-3; 8 bases match TRBD2. CDR3 length equals 15 residues. The V segment lost 5 bases and the J segment 2 bases; nucleotides outside the gene matches: 6. Germline V CDR1 and CDR2: MNHNY, SVGAGI (reference sequence).

V and J are TRBV12-5 and TRBJ2-5, with 8 bases aligning to TRBD1. Germline loops: CDR1 LGHNT, CDR2 FRNRAP. The CDR3 is 15 amino acids. J gave up 1 base and V 5 bases, and 6 bases lay outside the gene matches. CDR3 in DNA: TGTGCTAGTGGTCCAGGACAGGGCCTCCAAGAGACCCAGTACTTC. Its protein product is CASGPGQGLQETQYF.

The chain joins TRBV15 to TRBJ2-3, with D perhaps TRBD1 or TRBD2 (5 bases each). Germline V gene lookup returns CDR1 LNHNV and CDR2 YYDKDF (reference sequence). The CDR3 covers 16 residues. Trimming removed 0 bases from V and 2 bases from J, with 12 bases in between. CDR3 DNA sequence: TGTGCCACCAGCAGAGATCCAGGGACCCTCACAGATACGCAGTATTTT. As protein: CATSRDPGTLTDTQYF.

This chain joins TRBV9 and TRBJ2-4; a possible D gene is TRBD2 (5 bases). Germline V lookup: CDR1 SGDLS, CDR2 YYNGEE. Trimming pared 0 bases from V and 0 bases from J, leaving 7 bases between. The CDR3 length is 15 residues. The CDR3: CASSVARGAKNIQYF. CDR3 bases: TGTGCCAGCAGCGTAGCTCGGGGAGCCAAAAACATTCAGTACTTC.

The rearrangement uses TRBV7-9 and TRBJ2-1; D may be TRBD1 or TRBD2 (5 bases each). The CDR3 loop spans 14 amino acids. Trimming took off 5 bases at V and 6 bases at J, with 14 bases between the two ends. Germline V CDR1 and CDR2: SEHNR, FQNEAQ (reference sequence). CDR3 coding DNA: TGTGCCAGCAGCACTCCTTATGGGGGCAATGAGCAGTTCTTC. Its translation: CASSTPYGGNEQFF.

The chain is built from TRBV28 and TRBJ2-1, with 8 bases that match TRBD2. V lost 8 bases and J lost 4; bases outside the gene matches: 7. The CDR3 sequence is 14 residues long. Germline CDR1 reads MDHEN; CDR2 reads SYDVKM. This CDR3 reads CASGRGGHYNEQFF. CDR3 bases: TGTGCCAGCGGACGGGGGGGCCATTACAATGAGCAGTTCTTC.

The genes are TRBV20-1 and TRBJ1-2, with D possibly matching TRBD1 (5 bases). V was trimmed by 3 bases and J by 4 bases, leaving 12 bases between them. Germline CDR1 and CDR2: DFQATT and SNEGSKA (reference sequence). This CDR3 is 13 amino acids long. The CDR3 sequence: CSARGPTGYGYTF. The CDR3 bases are TGCAGTGCTAGGGGACCCACAGGCTATGGCTACACCTTC.

This clonotype was seen a handful of times. This rearrangement joins TRBV4-2 to TRBJ2-2; D gene unclear. Germline V CDR1 and CDR2: LGHNA, YNFKEQ. V was shortened by 0 bases and J by 8 bases, with 16 bases between the two germline ends. CDR3 size: 16 residues. The CDR3 spells CASSQEGGAAEGELFF. Here the CDR3 DNA reads TGTGCCAGCAGCCAAGAAGGCGGAGCCGCTGAGGGGGAGCTGTTTTTT.

The V gene is TRBV27, the J gene TRBJ2-1; 12 bases fit TRBD2. This CDR3 region has 16 residues. Losses at the gene ends were 3 bases for V and 3 bases for J; bases not matched to a gene: 3. The germline V gene has CDR1 MNHEY and CDR2 SMNVEV (reference sequence). The CDR3 region is CASSFMGLAGYNEQFF. Written as DNA, the CDR3 is TGTGCCAGCAGTTTTATGGGACTAGCGGGCTACAATGAGCAGTTCTTC.

The CDR3 DNA reads as TGTGCCAGCAGCGAGACAGGGTATCTTAACTATGGCTACACCTTC. This encodes CASSETGYLNYGYTF. The J gene is TRBJ1-2, the V gene TRBV6-1; 7 bases line up with TRBD1. This CDR3 has 15 amino acids. Germline trimming cut 6 bases from V and 1 base from J; bases unmatched to any gene: 8. CDR1 is MNHNS and CDR2 is SASEGT in the germline V gene.